These 3 T cell receptor beta chains originate from one sample sequenced in a study of naive and memory T cell subsets. No cognate antigen is known for these TCRs. Both TRBC1 and TRBC2 were covered by a beta constant-region primer of two equimolar oligonucleotides. Nested alpha and beta constant-region primers with the SP2 primer drove four PCR rounds on ligated cDNA. TCRdb passed the UMI-ligation and nested PCR reads through MiXCR, listing each CDR3 protein once. The sample consists of fewer than 150,000 distinct CDR3 sequences, approximately 18% of them appearing once. Whole-study findings and limits: A few larger clonotypes appeared in naive repertoires, especially CD8, possibly memory cells re-expressing CD45RA.

Sequenced material: naive CD8+ T cells from blood. Receptors originate from a human donor in good health.

This clonotype has a handful of counts. This chain uses TRBV7-9 with TRBJ2-7, with D possibly TRBD1 on 7 matching bases. In germline, CDR1 is SEHNR, CDR2 FQNEAQ (reference sequence). Trimming left V 5 bases short and J 5 bases short, with 13 bases between. The CDR3 runs to 13 residues. Here the CDR3 reads CASSPPGGNEQYF. The CDR3 DNA sequence: TGTGCCAGCAGCCCACCAGGGGGGAACGAGCAGTACTTC.

This clonotype was detected only a few times. The chain has TRBV7-8 and TRBJ2-5, with D possibly matching TRBD2 (5 bases). With 6 bases removed from V and 2 bases from J, the gap between germline ends came to 19 bases. CDR3 length equals 16 residues. The germline CDR1 and CDR2 sequences are SGHVS and FQNEAQ. The CDR3 DNA reads as TGTGCCAGCAGTTCTCCCAATTGGGAGCCACAAGAGACCCAGTACTTC. Translation: CASSSPNWEPQETQYF.

At least ten counts were recorded for this clonotype. The chain recombines TRBV27 with TRBJ2-3, with D perhaps matching TRBD1 (5 bases). The ends were cut back, 3 bases at V and 2 bases at J, with 12 bases in the middle. The CDR3 is made up of 15 amino acids. Germline V lookup: CDR1 MNHEY, CDR2 SMNVEV (reference sequence). CDR3 in amino acids: CASSFRGHLTDTQYF. CDR3 DNA sequence: TGTGCCAGCAGTTTTAGGGGCCACCTCACAGATACGCAGTATTTT.